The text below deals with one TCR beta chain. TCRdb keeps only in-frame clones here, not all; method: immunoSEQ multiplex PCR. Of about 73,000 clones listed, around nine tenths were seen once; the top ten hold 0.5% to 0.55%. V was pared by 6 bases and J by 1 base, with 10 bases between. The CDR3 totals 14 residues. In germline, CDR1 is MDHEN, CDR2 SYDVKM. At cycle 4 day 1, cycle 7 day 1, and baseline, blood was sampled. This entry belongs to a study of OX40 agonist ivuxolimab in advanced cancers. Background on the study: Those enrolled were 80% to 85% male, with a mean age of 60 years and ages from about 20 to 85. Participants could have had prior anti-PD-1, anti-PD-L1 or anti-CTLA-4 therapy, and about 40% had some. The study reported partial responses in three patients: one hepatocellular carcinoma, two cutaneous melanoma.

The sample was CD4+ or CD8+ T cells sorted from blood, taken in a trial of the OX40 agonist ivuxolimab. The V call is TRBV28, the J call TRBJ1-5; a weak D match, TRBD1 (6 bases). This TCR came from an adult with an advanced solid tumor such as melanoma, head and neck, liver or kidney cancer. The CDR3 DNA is TGTGCCAGCAGCGAAGGGGGGAGCAATCAGCCCCAGCATTTT. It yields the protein CASSEGGSNQPQHF. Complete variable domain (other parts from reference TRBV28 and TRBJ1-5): DVKVTQSSRYLVKRTGEKVFLECVQDMDHENMFWYRQDPGLGLRLIYFSYDVKMKEKGDIPEGYSVSREKKERFSLILESASTNQTSMYLCASSEGGSNQPQHFGDGTRLSIL.